Listed below are T cell receptor beta chains from one sample, sequenced in a study of T-cell memory formation after mild COVID-19. TCRdb passed the 5' RACE reads through MiXCR, listing each CDR3 protein once. The sample consists of about 540,000 distinct CDR3 sequences, roughly 22% of them appearing once. The source material was PBMCs or a T cell subset sorted from them (not recorded which). All receptors derive from an adult woman who had mild COVID-19 (a few samples of this study predate the infection). Cell type and time point are not known. CDR3s include the opening cysteine and the closing phenylalanine or tryptophan. The order of the fields is D gene, clone size, J gene, V gene, CDR3 DNA, CDR3 protein. A D gene is named only where the DNA matches it firmly. Clone size appears in some rows only: once, few, many, or a class for an expanded clone.

NA | NA | TRBJ1-1 | TRBV5-1 | TGCGCCAGCAGCAGGGACATCTCTGAAGCTTTCTTT | CASSRDISEAFF
TRBD1 | NA | TRBJ1-2 | TRBV7-9 | TGTGCCAGCGCTGAGGGACAGCGATTCTATGGCTACACCTTC | CASAEGQRFYGYTF
NA | few | TRBJ1-2 | TRBV6-6 | TGTGCCAGCAACGGGAATAACTATGGCTACACCTTC | CASNGNNYGYTF
NA | NA | TRBJ1-6 | TRBV12-3/TRBV12-4 | TGTGCCAGCAGTTTCTACAATTCACCCCTCCACTTT | CASSFYNSPLHF
TRBD1 | NA | TRBJ2-1 | TRBV5-1 | TGCGCCAGAAGCTTGGCGCAGGGGGCTTACAATGAGCAGTTCTTC | CARSLAQGAYNEQFF
NA | NA | TRBJ2-7 | TRBV6-5 | TGTGCCAGCAGTTACTCGAGTTCCAGGGCATCGTCCTACGAGCAGTACTTC | CASSYSSSRASSYEQYF
NA | few | TRBJ2-1 | TRBV19 | TGTGCCAGTAGCGAGGGGCCGGGCTCCTACAATGAGCAGTTCTTC | CASSEGPGSYNEQFF
TRBD2 | many | TRBJ2-1 | TRBV7-2 | TGTGCCAGCAGCTCCCAAGCGGGAGTTTCCTACAATGAGCAGTTCTTC | CASSSQAGVSYNEQFF
NA | few | TRBJ1-1 | TRBV20-1 | TGCAGTGCTAGCCTCCTATCGACAAATTTGCCTGAAGCTTTCTTT | CSASLLSTNLPEAFF
TRBD1 | NA | TRBJ2-3 | TRBV6-2/TRBV6-3 | TGTGCCAGCTCTAGGGACAGGCGCGAGGGGGCACAGCACACACGGGATACGCAGTATTTT | CASSRDRREGAQHTRDTQYF
TRBD2 | NA | TRBJ2-3 | TRBV7-2 | TGTGCCAGCAGCCTCCGACTAGCGGGGTTAGTCACAGATACGCAGTATTTT | CASSLRLAGLVTDTQYF
NA | NA | TRBJ2-7 | TRBV9 | TGTGCCAGCAGGTTCTCGTCTGGCCAGGGGAGGAACGAGCAGTACTTC | CASRFSSGQGRNEQYF
NA | few | TRBJ1-3 | TRBV10-3 | TGTGCCATCAGTGATGGTGTGAGCTCTGGAAACACCATATATTTT | CAISDGVSSGNTIYF
TRBD2 | NA | TRBJ2-3 | TRBV11-2 | TGTGCCAGCAGCTTTAAAACTAGCGGGAGGCCCGATACGCAGTATTTT | CASSFKTSGRPDTQYF
TRBD1 | few | TRBJ1-3 | TRBV12-3/TRBV12-4 | TGTGCCAGCAGTTTGCAGGGGGCCGGAGGAAACACCATATATTTT | CASSLQGAGGNTIYF
NA | NA | TRBJ2-7 | TRBV7-9 | TGTGCCAGCAGTCGTGGGGGGCAGGACTACGAGCAGTACTTC | CASSRGGQDYEQYF
NA | few | TRBJ2-1 | TRBV7-3 | TGTGCCAGCAGCCTAGCCCTTCCGGGCAATGAGCAGTTCTTC | CASSLALPGNEQFF
NA | NA | TRBJ1-2 | TRBV29-1 | TGCAGTGGCAAGAAGGGATCAGATAACTATGGCTACACCTTC | CSGKKGSDNYGYTF
NA | few | TRBJ2-3 | TRBV15 | TGTGCCACCAGCATACGTTACACAGATACGCAGTATTTT | CATSIRYTDTQYF
NA | NA | TRBJ2-1 | TRBV2 | TGTGCCAGCACCCGGGGGGCGCGCAATGAGCAGTTCTTC | CASTRGARNEQFF
TRBD1 | NA | TRBJ2-1 | TRBV18 | TGTGCCAGCTCGTCCGGGACAGGGGGCACAGGGGTCTTC | CASSSGTGGTGVF
NA | NA | TRBJ2-1 | TRBV2 | TGTGCCAGCAGTGGAGTCGCGGGCAATGAGCAGTTCTTC | CASSGVAGNEQFF
NA | few | TRBJ2-6 | TRBV7-2 | TGTGCCAGCAGCTGGCGGGACGGGGATTACTCTGGGGCCAACGTCCTGACTTTC | CASSWRDGDYSGANVLTF
TRBD2 | few | TRBJ2-3 | TRBV5-1 | TGCGCCAGCAGCTCCCGACTAGCGGGGGGGAGCACAGATACGCAGTATTTT | CASSSRLAGGSTDTQYF
NA | NA | TRBJ2-7 | TRBV5-1 | TGCGCCAGCAGCTTAAACAGGGCCTACTACGAGCAGTACTTC | CASSLNRAYYEQYF
TRBD1 | few | TRBJ2-5 | TRBV3-1 | TGTGCCAGCAGCCCCAGGAGGGACAGGGGATTTGAGACCCAGTACTTC | CASSPRRDRGFETQYF
TRBD1 | NA | TRBJ2-7 | TRBV6-5 | TGTGCCAGCAGTTACTCGATGTTTACAGGGGATTCCTACGAGCAGTACTTC | CASSYSMFTGDSYEQYF
TRBD1 | many | TRBJ2-3 | TRBV4-1 | TGCGCCAGCAGCCAATTGACAGGGGGAGTAACAGATACGCAGTATTTT | CASSQLTGGVTDTQYF
NA | many | TRBJ1-1 | TRBV5-1 | TGCGCCAGCAGCTCCGGGACCAACACTGAAGCTTTCTTT | CASSSGTNTEAFF